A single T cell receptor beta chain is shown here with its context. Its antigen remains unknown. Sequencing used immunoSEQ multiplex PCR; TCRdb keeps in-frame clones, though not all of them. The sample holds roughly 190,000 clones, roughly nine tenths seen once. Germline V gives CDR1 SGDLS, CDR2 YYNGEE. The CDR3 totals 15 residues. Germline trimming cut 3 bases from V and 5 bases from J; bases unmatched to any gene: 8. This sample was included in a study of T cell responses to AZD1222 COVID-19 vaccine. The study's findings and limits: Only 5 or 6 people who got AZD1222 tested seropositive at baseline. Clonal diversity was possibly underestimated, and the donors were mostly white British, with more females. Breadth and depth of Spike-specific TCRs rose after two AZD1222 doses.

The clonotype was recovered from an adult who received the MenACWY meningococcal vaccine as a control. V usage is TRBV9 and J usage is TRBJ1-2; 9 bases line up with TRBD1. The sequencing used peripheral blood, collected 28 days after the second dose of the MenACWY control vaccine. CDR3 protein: CASSEGQGRGYGYTF. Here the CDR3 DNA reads TGTGCCAGCAGCGAAGGACAGGGGAGAGGATATGGCTACACCTTC.